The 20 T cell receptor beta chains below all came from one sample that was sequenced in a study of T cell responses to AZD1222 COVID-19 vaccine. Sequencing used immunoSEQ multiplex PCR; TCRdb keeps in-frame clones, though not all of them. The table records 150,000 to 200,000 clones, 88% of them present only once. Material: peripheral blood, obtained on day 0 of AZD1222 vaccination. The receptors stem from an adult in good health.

Here the CDR3 reads CASSVVQGGIQYF. The CDR3 DNA sequence: TGTGCCAGCAGCGTAGTGCAGGGAGGGATTCAGTACTTC. The chain carries TRBV9 and TRBJ2-4, with 7 bases identical to TRBD2. V trimming: 0 bases; J trimming: 10 bases; junction bases outside the gene matches: 4. Germline values: CDR1 SGDLS, CDR2 YYNGEE. The CDR3 length is 13 residues.

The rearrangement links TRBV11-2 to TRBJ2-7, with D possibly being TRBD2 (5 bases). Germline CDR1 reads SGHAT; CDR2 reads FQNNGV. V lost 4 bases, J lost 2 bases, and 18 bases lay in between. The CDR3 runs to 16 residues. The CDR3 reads CASSSIRGLKTYEQYF. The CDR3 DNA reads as TGTGCCAGCAGCTCCATACGGGGATTAAAAACCTACGAGCAGTACTTC.

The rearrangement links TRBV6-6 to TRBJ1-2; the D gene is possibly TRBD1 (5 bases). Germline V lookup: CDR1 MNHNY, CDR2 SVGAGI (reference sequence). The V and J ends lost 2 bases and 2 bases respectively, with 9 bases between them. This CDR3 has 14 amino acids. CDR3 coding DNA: TGTGCCAGCAGTTACCGACAGTTGAACTATGGCTACACCTTC. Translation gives CASSYRQLNYGYTF.

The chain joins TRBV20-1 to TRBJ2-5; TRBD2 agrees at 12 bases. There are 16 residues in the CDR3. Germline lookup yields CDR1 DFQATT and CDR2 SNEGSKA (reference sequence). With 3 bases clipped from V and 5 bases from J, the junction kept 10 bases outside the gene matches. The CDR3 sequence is CSASGLAGGPWETQYF. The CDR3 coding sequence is TGCAGTGCTAGTGGGCTAGCGGGGGGGCCTTGGGAGACCCAGTACTTC.

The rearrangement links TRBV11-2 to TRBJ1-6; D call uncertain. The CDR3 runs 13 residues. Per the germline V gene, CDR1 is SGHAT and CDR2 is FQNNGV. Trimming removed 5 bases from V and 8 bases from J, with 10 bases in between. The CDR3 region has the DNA TGTGCCAGCAGCGGATATACAGATTCACCCCTCCACTTT. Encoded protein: CASSGYTDSPLHF.

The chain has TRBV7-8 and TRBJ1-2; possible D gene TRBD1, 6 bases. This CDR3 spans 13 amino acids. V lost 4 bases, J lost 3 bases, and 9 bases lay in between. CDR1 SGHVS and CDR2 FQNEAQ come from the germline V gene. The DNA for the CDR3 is TGTGCCAGCAGCTCTGGACAGCACTATGGCTACACCTTC. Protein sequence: CASSSGQHYGYTF.

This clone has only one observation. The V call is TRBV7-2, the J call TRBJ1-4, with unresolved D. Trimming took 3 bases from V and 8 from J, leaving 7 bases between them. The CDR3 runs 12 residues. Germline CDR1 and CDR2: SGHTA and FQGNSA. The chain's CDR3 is CASSLTGEKLFF. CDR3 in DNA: TGTGCCAGCAGCTTGACCGGGGAAAAACTGTTTTTT.

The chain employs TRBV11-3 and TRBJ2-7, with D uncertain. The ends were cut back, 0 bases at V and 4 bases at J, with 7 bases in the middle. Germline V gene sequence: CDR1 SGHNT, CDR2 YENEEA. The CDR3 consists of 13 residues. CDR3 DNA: TGTGCCAGCAGCTTAGATTTGGGATACGAGCAGTACTTC. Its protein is CASSLDLGYEQYF.

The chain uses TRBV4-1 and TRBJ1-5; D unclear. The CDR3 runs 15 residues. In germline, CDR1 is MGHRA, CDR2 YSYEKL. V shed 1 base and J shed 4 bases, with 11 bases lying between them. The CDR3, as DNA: TGCGCCAGCAGCCAAGCTGGGCCGGGGAATCAGCCCCAGCATTTT. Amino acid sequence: CASSQAGPGNQPQHF.

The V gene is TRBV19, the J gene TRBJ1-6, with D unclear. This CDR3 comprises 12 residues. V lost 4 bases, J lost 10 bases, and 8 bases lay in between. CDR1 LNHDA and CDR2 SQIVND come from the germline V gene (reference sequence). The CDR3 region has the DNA TGTGCCAGTAGTACTCTTGGCTCACCCCTCCACTTT. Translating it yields CASSTLGSPLHF.

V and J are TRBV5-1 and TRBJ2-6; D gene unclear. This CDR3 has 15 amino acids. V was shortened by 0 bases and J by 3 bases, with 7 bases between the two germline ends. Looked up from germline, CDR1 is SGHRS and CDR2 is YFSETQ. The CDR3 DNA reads TGCGCCAGCAGCTTGGAGGGTCATGGGGCCAACGTCCTGACTTTC. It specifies CASSLEGHGANVLTF.

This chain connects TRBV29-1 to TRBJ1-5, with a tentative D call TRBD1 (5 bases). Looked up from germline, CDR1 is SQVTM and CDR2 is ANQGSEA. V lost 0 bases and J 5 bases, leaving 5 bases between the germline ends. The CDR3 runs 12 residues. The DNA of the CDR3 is TGCAGCGTTGAAGAGGGGGATCAGCCCCAGCATTTT. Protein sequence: CSVEEGDQPQHF.

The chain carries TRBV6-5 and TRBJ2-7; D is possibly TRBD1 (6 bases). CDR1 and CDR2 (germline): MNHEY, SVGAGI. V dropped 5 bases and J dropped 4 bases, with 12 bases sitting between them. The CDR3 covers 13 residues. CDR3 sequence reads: CASSRDKIYEQYF. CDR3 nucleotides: TGTGCCAGCAGTAGGGACAAAATTTACGAGCAGTACTTC.

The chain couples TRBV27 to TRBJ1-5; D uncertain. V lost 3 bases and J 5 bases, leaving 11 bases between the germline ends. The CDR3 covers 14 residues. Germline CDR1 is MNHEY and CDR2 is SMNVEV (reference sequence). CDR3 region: CASSFEYGYQPQHF. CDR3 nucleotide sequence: TGTGCCAGCAGTTTTGAATATGGATATCAGCCCCAGCATTTT.

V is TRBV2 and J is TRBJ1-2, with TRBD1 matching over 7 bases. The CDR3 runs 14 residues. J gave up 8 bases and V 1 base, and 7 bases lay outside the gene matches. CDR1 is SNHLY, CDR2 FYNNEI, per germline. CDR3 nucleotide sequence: TGTGCCAGCAGTGAAGGACAGGGCATACGGGGCTACACCTTC. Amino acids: CASSEGQGIRGYTF.

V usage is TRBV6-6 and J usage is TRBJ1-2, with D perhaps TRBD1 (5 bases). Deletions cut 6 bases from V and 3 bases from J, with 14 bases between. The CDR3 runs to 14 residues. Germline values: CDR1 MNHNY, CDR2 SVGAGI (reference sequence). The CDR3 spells CASREQARDYGYTF. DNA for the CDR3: TGTGCCAGCAGGGAACAGGCTCGGGACTATGGCTACACCTTC.

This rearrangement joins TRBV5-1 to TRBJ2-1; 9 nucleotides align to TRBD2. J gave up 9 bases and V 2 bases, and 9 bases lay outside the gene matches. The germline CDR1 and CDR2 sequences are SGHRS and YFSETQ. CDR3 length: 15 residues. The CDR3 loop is CASSFASGAKGEQFF. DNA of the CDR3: TGCGCCAGCAGCTTTGCTAGCGGGGCAAAAGGTGAGCAGTTCTTC.

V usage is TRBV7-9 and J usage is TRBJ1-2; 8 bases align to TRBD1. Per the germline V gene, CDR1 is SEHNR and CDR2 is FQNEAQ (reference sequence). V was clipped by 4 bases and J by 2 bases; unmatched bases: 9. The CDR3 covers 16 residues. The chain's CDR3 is CASSSDRGGKNYGYTF. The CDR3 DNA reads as TGTGCCAGCAGCTCAGACAGGGGTGGAAAAAACTATGGCTACACCTTC.

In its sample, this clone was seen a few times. The CDR3 loop is CASSLAGTGDEKLFF. The CDR3 nucleotides are TGCGCCAGCAGCTTGGCCGGGACAGGGGACGAAAAACTGTTTTTT. V and J are TRBV5-1 and TRBJ1-4; 10 bases line up with TRBD1. Germline V gene lookup returns CDR1 SGHRS and CDR2 YFSETQ. The CDR3 covers 15 residues. V lost 0 bases, J lost 8 bases, and 4 bases stayed unmatched. Filled out from reference TRBV5-1 and TRBJ1-4, the complete variable domain reads KAGVTQTPRYLIKTRGQQVTLSCSPISGHRSVSWYQQTPGQGLQFLFEYFSETQRNKGNFPGRFSGRQFSNSRSEMNVSTLELGDSALYLCASSLAGTGDEKLFFGSGTQLSVL.

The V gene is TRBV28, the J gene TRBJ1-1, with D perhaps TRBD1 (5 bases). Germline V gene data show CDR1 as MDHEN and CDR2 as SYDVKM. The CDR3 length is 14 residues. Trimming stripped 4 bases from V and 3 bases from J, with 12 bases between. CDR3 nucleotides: TGTGCCAGCAGTTCCCCCGGGACCCACACTGAAGCTTTCTTT. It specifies CASSSPGTHTEAFF.